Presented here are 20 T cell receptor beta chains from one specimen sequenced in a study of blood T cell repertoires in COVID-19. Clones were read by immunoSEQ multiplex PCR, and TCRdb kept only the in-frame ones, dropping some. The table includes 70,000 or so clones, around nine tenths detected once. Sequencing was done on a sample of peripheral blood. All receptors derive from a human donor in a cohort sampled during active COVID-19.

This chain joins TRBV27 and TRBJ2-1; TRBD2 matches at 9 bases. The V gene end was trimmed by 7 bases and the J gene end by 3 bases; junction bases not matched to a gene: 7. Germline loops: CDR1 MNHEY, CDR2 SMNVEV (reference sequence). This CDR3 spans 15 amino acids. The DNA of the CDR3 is TGTGCCAGCATCGAGCGGGGGGACCACTACAATGAGCAGTTCTTC. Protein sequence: CASIERGDHYNEQFF.

DNA for the CDR3: TGTGCCAGCAGCCAAGAAATAGGCCAGGGTGGGACTGAAGCTTTCTTT. It yields the protein CASSQEIGQGGTEAFF. This chain uses TRBV4-2 with TRBJ1-1, with D tentatively TRBD1 (5 bases). With 0 bases removed from V and 5 bases from J, the gap between germline ends came to 16 bases. CDR3 length: 16 residues. CDR1 and CDR2 (germline): LGHNA, YNFKEQ.

This CDR3 is CASSLDRFSGNTIYF. The CDR3 DNA reads TGTGCCAGCAGCTTGGACAGGTTCTCTGGAAACACCATATATTTT. The chain carries TRBV5-4 and TRBJ1-3; tentative D call: TRBD1 (5 bases). The CDR3 runs 15 residues. Germline loops: CDR1 SGHNT, CDR2 YYREEE (reference sequence). Trimming stripped 0 bases from V and 0 bases from J, with 7 bases between.

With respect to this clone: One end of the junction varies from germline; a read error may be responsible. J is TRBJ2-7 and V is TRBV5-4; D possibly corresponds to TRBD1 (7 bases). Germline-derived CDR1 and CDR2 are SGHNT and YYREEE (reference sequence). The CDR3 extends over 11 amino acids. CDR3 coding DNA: TGTGCCAGCAGCTTGGGCGGGACAGCCTCCTTC. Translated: CASSLGGTASF.

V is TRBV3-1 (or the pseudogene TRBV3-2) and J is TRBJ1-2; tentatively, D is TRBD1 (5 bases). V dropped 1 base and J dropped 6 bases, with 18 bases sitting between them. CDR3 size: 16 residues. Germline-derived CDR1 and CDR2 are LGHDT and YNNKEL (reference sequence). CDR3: CASSQGGTLSGHGYTF. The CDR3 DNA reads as TGTGCCAGCAGCCAAGGGGGGACTCTCTCCGGCCATGGCTACACCTTC.

CDR3 bases: TGTGCCAGCAGTAAAACAGGGGCTGAAGCTTTCTTT. Translation gives CASSKTGAEAFF. The chain recombines TRBV12-3 or TRBV12-4 with TRBJ1-1, with TRBD1 matching 7 bases. CDR3 length: 12 amino acids. V was pared by 5 bases and J by 6 bases, with 3 bases of the junction left unmatched.

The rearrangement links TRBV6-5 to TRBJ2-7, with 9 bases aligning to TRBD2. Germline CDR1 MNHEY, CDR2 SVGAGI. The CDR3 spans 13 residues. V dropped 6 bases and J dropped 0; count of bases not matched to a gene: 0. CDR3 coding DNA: TGTGCCAGCAGGACTAGCGGCTCCTACGAGCAGTACTTC. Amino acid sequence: CASRTSGSYEQYF.

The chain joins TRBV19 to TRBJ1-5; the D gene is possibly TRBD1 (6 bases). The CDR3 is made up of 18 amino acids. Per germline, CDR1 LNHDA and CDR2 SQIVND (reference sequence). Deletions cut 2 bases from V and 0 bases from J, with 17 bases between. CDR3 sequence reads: CASSIQDRLRYSNQPQHF. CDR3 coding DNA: TGTGCCAGTAGTATACAAGACAGGCTGAGATATAGCAATCAGCCCCAGCATTTT.

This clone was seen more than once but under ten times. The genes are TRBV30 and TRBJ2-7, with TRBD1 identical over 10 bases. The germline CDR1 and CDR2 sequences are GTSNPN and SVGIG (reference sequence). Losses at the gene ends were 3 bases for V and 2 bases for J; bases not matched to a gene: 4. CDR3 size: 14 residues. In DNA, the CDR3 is TGTGCCTGGAGCCCCGGGACAGGGGCCTACGAGCAGTACTTC. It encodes CAWSPGTGAYEQYF.

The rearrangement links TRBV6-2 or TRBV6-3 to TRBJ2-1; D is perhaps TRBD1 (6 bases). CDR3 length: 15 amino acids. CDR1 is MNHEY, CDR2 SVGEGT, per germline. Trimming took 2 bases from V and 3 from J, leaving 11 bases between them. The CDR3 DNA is TGTGCCAGCAGTTACATGGGGGCGGGCTACAATGAGCAGTTCTTC. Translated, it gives CASSYMGAGYNEQFF.

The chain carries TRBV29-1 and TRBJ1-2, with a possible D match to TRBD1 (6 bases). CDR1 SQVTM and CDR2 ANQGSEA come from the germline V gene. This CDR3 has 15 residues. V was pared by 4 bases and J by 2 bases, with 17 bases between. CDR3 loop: CSVVGGTNLNYGYTF. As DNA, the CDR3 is TGCAGCGTTGTCGGTGGGACAAACCTCAACTATGGCTACACCTTC.

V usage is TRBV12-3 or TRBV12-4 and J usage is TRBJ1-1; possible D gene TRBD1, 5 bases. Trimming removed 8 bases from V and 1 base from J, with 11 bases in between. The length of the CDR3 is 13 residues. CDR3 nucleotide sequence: TGTGCCAGCGCAATTGGGGCGAACACTGAAGCTTTCTTT. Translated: CASAIGANTEAFF.

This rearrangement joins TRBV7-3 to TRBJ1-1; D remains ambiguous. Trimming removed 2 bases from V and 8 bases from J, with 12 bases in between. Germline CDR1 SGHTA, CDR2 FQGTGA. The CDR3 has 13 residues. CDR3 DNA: TGTGCCAGCAGCTTATCGGCAGGTTCCGAAGCTTTCTTT. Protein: CASSLSAGSEAFF.

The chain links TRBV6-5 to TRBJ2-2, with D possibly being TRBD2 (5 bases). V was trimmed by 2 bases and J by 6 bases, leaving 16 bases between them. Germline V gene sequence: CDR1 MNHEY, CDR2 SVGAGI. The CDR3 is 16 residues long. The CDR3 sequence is CASSYGRGIRAGELFF. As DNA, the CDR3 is TGTGCCAGCAGTTACGGCCGGGGAATTAGGGCCGGGGAGCTGTTTTTT.

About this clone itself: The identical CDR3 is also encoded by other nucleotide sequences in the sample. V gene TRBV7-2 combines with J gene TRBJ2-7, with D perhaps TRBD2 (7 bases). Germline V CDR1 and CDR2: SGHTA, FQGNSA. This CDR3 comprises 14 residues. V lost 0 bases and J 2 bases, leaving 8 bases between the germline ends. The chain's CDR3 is CASSLAGGPYEQYF. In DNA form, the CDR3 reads TGTGCCAGCAGCTTAGCGGGGGGGCCCTACGAGCAGTACTTC.

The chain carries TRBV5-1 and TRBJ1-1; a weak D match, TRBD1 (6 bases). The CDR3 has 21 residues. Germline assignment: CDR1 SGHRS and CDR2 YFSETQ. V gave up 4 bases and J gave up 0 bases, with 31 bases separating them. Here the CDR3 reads CASSVQGQRMTGKDMNTEAFF. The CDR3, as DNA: TGCGCCAGCAGCGTTCAGGGGCAGAGAATGACAGGAAAGGACATGAACACTGAAGCTTTCTTT.

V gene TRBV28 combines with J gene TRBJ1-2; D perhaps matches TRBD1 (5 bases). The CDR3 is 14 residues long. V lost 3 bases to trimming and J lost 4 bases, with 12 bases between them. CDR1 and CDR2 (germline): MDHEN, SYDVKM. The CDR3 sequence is CASSFIGGSYGYTF. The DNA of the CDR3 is TGTGCCAGCAGTTTTATCGGGGGGTCCTATGGCTACACCTTC.

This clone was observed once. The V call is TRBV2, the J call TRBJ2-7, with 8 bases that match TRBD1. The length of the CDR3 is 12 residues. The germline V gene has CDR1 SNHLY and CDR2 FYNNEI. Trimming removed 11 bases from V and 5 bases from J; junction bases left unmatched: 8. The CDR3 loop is CARSRTGHEQYF. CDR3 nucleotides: TGTGCCCGAAGTAGGACAGGGCACGAGCAGTACTTC.

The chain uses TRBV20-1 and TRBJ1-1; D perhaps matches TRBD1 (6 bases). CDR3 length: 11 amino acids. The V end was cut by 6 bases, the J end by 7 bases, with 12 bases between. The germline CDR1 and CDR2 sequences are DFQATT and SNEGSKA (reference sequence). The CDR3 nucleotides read TGCAGTGCCCATCTGACAGGTGAAGCTTTCTTT. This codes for CSAHLTGEAFF.

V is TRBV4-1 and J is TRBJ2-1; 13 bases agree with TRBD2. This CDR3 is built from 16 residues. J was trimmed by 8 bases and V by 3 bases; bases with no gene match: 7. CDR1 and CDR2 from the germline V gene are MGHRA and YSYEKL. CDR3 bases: TGCGCCAGCAGCCAGGTTACTAGCGGGGGGGCCTATGAGCAGTTCTTC. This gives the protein CASSQVTSGGAYEQFF.